This T cell receptor beta chain was recovered during a study of CD8+ T cells in alopecia areata. The V end was cut by 2 bases, the J end by 5 bases, with 2 bases between. The CDR3 totals 11 residues. Germline loops: CDR1 SGHDT, CDR2 YYEEEE. As regards this clone: Its specificity is not known.

After isolation, RNA underwent reverse transcription to generate cDNA as the sequencing template. TCRdb keeps only in-frame clones here, not all; method: immunoSEQ multiplex PCR. The table records about 160,000 clones, approximately 65% of them present only once. Study results and limitations: Compared with normal scalp, lesional scalp had higher clonality and more expanded CD8+ clones. Mice gave a clearer picture of TCR sharing than patients did, possibly for HLA-related reasons.

Treatment in this sample: oral pan-JAK inhibitor, 5-10 mg twice daily. This TCR was sampled from a human donor with alopecia areata. The genes are TRBV5-6 and TRBJ2-1; D not resolved. Sequenced material: CD4+ T cells sorted from blood, taken at week 4, from a patient treated with tofacitinib. The chain's CDR3 is CASSFDNEQFF. The CDR3 nucleotides read TGTGCCAGCAGCTTTGACAATGAGCAGTTCTTC.